Listed below are T cell receptor beta chains from one sample, sequenced in a study of radiation and T cells in renal cell carcinoma. Repertoires were generated with immunoSEQ multiplex PCR, while TCRdb's copy carries only in-frame clones and drops some. The data show approximately 65,000 clones, about 80% seen once. Sequences were derived from blood, sampled from a patient whose treatment included radiotherapy and nephrectomy. The receptors come from a man in his sixties with renal cell carcinoma. Both conserved end residues are part of each CDR3. The D gene is left open where the match is weak. Clone size is not always given. Where it is, it says once, few, many or a class for expanded clones.

CDR3,DNA,size,D,J,V
CASSLGLRETQYF,TGCGCCAGCAGCTTGGGTCTTCGGGAGACCCAGTACTTC,-,-,TRBJ2-5,TRBV5-1
CASSLENRGILDEQYF,TGCGCCAGCAGCTTGGAAAATCGTGGGATCCTGGACGAGCAGTACTTC,-,-,TRBJ2-7,TRBV5-1
CASIPGGTRLTGELFF,TGTGCCAGCATCCCTGGAGGGACTAGATTAACCGGGGAGCTGTTTTTT,-,TRBD2,TRBJ2-2,TRBV6-4
CASSDPTDTQYF,TGTGCCAGCAGTGACCCGACAGATACGCAGTATTTT,-,-,TRBJ2-3,TRBV6-1
CASGGQNYEQYF,TGTGCCAGCGGGGGACAGAACTACGAGCAGTACTTC,-,TRBD1,TRBJ2-7,TRBV7-6
CASSPPGGLDSPLHF,TGTGCCAGCTCACCACCGGGGGGGCTAGATTCACCCCTCCACTTT,once,-,TRBJ1-6,TRBV18
CASSWTGPSYEQYF,TGTGCCAGCAGCTGGACAGGCCCTTCCTACGAGCAGTACTTC,-,TRBD1,TRBJ2-7,TRBV5-6
CASSFGQGEGKTEAFF,TGTGCCAGCAGCTTCGGACAGGGGGAAGGGAAGACTGAAGCTTTCTTT,-,TRBD1,TRBJ1-1,TRBV11-3
CASRPIQENYGYTF,TGTGCCAGCAGACCCATACAGGAGAACTATGGCTACACCTTC,-,-,TRBJ1-2,TRBV7-2
CASSSWTGGDGYTF,TGTGCCAGCAGCTCCTGGACAGGGGGCGATGGCTACACCTTC,once,TRBD1,TRBJ1-2,TRBV9
CASSSKRGLATNEQFF,TGTGCCAGCAGCTCCAAGAGGGGATTGGCCACCAATGAGCAGTTCTTC,few,-,TRBJ2-1,TRBV7-9
CASRGGATNTEAFF,TGTGCCAGTAGGGGCGGAGCAACTAACACTGAAGCTTTCTTT,once,-,TRBJ1-1,TRBV19
CASSRDSLGNEQFF,TGTGCCAGCAGCCGGGACTCCTTGGGGAATGAGCAGTTCTTC,-,-,TRBJ2-1,TRBV11-3
CASSFSGMEAFF,TGTGCCAGCAGTTTTAGTGGGATGGAAGCTTTCTTT,-,-,TRBJ1-1,TRBV27
CASSYRTSGVLNEQFF,TGTGCCAGCAGTTATCGGACTAGCGGGGTCCTCAATGAGCAGTTCTTC,-,TRBD2,TRBJ2-1,TRBV27
CASSYLHNEQFF,TGTGCCAGCAGCTATCTACACAATGAGCAGTTCTTC,-,-,TRBJ2-1,TRBV11-3